This TCR beta chain originates from a study of early T cells in non-severe SARS-CoV-2 infection. TCRdb re-called the 5' RACE reads with MiXCR, one entry per CDR3 protein. The data show around 78,000 distinct CDR3 sequences, around 10% seen once. In this sample, this clonotype turned up many times. CDR1 and CDR2 from the germline V gene are SEHNR and FQNEAQ (reference sequence). This CDR3 spans 13 amino acids. V lost 0 bases and J 9 bases, leaving 11 bases between the germline ends. The sequence was collected from an adult who was a healthcare worker with PCR-confirmed SARS-CoV-2 infection or an uninfected control (not recorded which). The starting material was whole blood, obtained at baseline. The chain links TRBV7-9 to TRBJ1-2; no firm D call. The CDR3 DNA follows: TGTGCCAGCAGCTTAGCTGAGTCGGGTCGCTACACCTTC. Protein sequence: CASSLAESGRYTF.